The rows below give T cell receptor beta chains drawn from one sample of a study of response to subunit inactivated influenza vaccine. TCRdb ran MiXCR on the RT-PCR reads and lists one entry per CDR3 protein. This repertoire shows 700,000 to 800,000 distinct CDR3 sequences, about a fifth found once; its top ten account for 11%. The source was PBMCs from blood, collected about 5 days after vaccination. These receptors came from a man over 45 who received an inactivated influenza vaccine. Each CDR3 is given with its conserved first and last residue. The D gene is left open where the match is weak. Where a row states a size, it is once, few, many or the class of an expanded clone; other rows omit it.

D gene,V gene,J gene,clone size,CDR3 DNA,CDR3 protein
NA,TRBV29-1,TRBJ2-1,NA,TGCAGCGTTGAAGATCACGTCCACAATGAGCAGTTCTTC,CSVEDHVHNEQFF
TRBD1,TRBV14,TRBJ2-1,NA,TGTGCCAGCAGCCAAGATAGGTTCAGGGGACAGGACAATGAGCAGTTCTTC,CASSQDRFRGQDNEQFF
NA,TRBV10-3,TRBJ2-7,NA,TGTGCCATCAGTGACGGGACAGAGCAGTACTTC,CAISDGTEQYF
NA,TRBV5-1,TRBJ1-6,NA,TGCGCCAGCAGCAGTCCCGGTGGGTCACCCCTCCACTTT,CASSSPGGSPLHF
TRBD1,TRBV6-2/TRBV6-3,TRBJ2-7,NA,TGTGCCAGCAGTTACTCGCCGGGACAGGGGGTTTACGAGCAGTACTTC,CASSYSPGQGVYEQYF
NA,TRBV30,TRBJ2-7,few,TGTGCCTGGAGTTCAGGTCTTTCTCTACCCGTCTACGAGCAGTACTTC,CAWSSGLSLPVYEQYF
TRBD1,TRBV20-1,TRBJ2-5,few,TGCAGTGCCCGCGCCGACCAACCCAGGGGGGAGACCCAGTACTTC,CSARADQPRGETQYF
NA,TRBV24-1,TRBJ2-3,NA,TGTGCCACCAGTGATTCAGTGCCAGATACGCAGTATTTT,CATSDSVPDTQYF
TRBD1,TRBV5-1,TRBJ2-2,NA,TGCGCCAGCAGCTTGACAGGGGGCGAAACCGGGGAGCTGTTTTTT,CASSLTGGETGELFF
NA,TRBV12-3/TRBV12-4,TRBJ2-1,few,TGTGCCAGCAGTTTAGCGTTTACAGGGTGGGATGAGCAGTTCTTC,CASSLAFTGWDEQFF
NA,TRBV20-1,TRBJ2-3,many,TGCAGTGCCAGTGCAGCGCGGACCCAAGATACGCAGTATTTT,CSASAARTQDTQYF
NA,TRBV12-3/TRBV12-4,TRBJ2-6,many,TGTGCCAGCAGCATAAGCTCTGGGGCCAACGTCCTGACTTTC,CASSISSGANVLTF
NA,TRBV5-1,TRBJ1-2,NA,TGCGCCAGCAGCTTGGCCGGGAGGGAGGCTGGCTACACCTTC,CASSLAGREAGYTF
TRBD1,TRBV3-1,TRBJ2-5,few,TGTGCCAGCAGCCAAACCTTCGGCAGGGGGCGAGAGACCCAGTACTTC,CASSQTFGRGRETQYF
TRBD1,TRBV6-1,TRBJ1-4,few,TGTGCCAGCAGAGACCAAGGACAGGGGGATGAAAAACTGTTTTTT,CASRDQGQGDEKLFF
NA,TRBV3-1,TRBJ2-3,NA,TGTGCCAGCAGCCAAGACGGAGCTCTGTCAGATACGCAGTATTTT,CASSQDGALSDTQYF
TRBD1,TRBV5-1,TRBJ1-2,many,TGCGCCAGCAGCTCGGGACGGACAGGGAATGGCTACACCTTC,CASSSGRTGNGYTF
TRBD1,TRBV4-2,TRBJ1-5,many,TGTGCCAGCAGCCAAGAGGGACAGGCGGAGCAGCCCCAGCATTTT,CASSQEGQAEQPQHF
NA,TRBV10-3,TRBJ2-3,few,TGTGCCATCAGTGAGTCGATCGGGAGAACAGATACGCAGTATTTT,CAISESIGRTDTQYF
TRBD2,TRBV13,TRBJ2-7,few,TGTGCCAGCAGCTTTAGCGGGAGGTCTCTCGAGCAGTACTTC,CASSFSGRSLEQYF
TRBD2,TRBV11-2,TRBJ2-3,once,TGTGCCAGCAGAGACGGACTGAGGCTAGCGGGGACCAAGTGGGAGCAGTATTTT,CASRDGLRLAGTKWEQYF
NA,TRBV3-1,TRBJ1-2,NA,TGTGCCAGCAGCCAAGACTGGGCAGGGACCTATGGCTACACCTTC,CASSQDWAGTYGYTF
NA,TRBV12-3/TRBV12-4,TRBJ2-7,NA,TGTGCCAGCCGCCCAGGCCCCGGGGTGTACGAGCAGTACTTC,CASRPGPGVYEQYF
NA,TRBV15,TRBJ2-5,NA,TGTGCCACCAGCAGAGATCGGGTCTGGGCTCAGGGCAAAGAGACCCAGTACTTC,CATSRDRVWAQGKETQYF
NA,TRBV20-1,TRBJ2-4,few,TGCAGTGCTAGAAGGGGGGAAAACATTCAGTACTTC,CSARRGENIQYF
TRBD2,TRBV5-5,TRBJ2-1,NA,TGTGCCAGCAGCCGGACTAGCGGGGGATTTGTTGAGCAGTTCTTC,CASSRTSGGFVEQFF
NA,TRBV12-3/TRBV12-4,TRBJ2-2,NA,TGTGCCAGCATGCCGGGGAACACCGGGGAGCTGTTTTTT,CASMPGNTGELFF
TRBD1,TRBV9,TRBJ2-1,few,TGTGCCAGCAGCCCACGTCCCGGGACAGGAATCCATGAGCAGTTCTTC,CASSPRPGTGIHEQFF
NA,TRBV7-9,TRBJ2-1,NA,TGTGCCAGCAGCTCAAAAGGGCAGGGGAAGTACGGTGAGCAGTTCTTC,CASSSKGQGKYGEQFF
NA,TRBV5-4,TRBJ2-5,few,TGTGCCAGCAGCTTGTTCCAGGGTGGTGGAGAGACCCAGTACTTC,CASSLFQGGGETQYF
NA,TRBV15,TRBJ2-7,NA,TGTGCCACCAGCAGAGGTTCCGTCGGAAGCTCCTACGAGCAGTACTTC,CATSRGSVGSSYEQYF
NA,TRBV4-3,TRBJ2-3,many,TGCGCCAGCAGCCAAGTTGGGGCAGCCACAGATACGCAGTATTTT,CASSQVGAATDTQYF
NA,TRBV4-1,TRBJ2-7,NA,TGCGCCAGCAGCCCAGAATCACCCCCTTTCTCCTCCGAGCAGTACTTC,CASSPESPPFSSEQYF
NA,TRBV20-1,TRBJ2-5,few,TGCAGTGCTAGAGGAAGGACGCCGCAGGAGACCCAGTACTTC,CSARGRTPQETQYF
NA,TRBV6-4,TRBJ2-7,NA,TGTGCCAGCAGTGACTCAATCCGTCGCGGGGCCTACGAGCAGTACTTC,CASSDSIRRGAYEQYF
NA,TRBV4-1,TRBJ2-7,NA,TGCGCCAGCAGCCAAGATACGAGGCTAACCTACGAGCAGTACTTC,CASSQDTRLTYEQYF
TRBD2,TRBV4-2,TRBJ2-2,few,TGTGCCAGCAGCCAAGACCGGGAGGGGGCCGGGGAGCTGTTTTTT,CASSQDREGAGELFF